These 10 T cell receptor beta chains were sequenced from one sample in a study of CD8+CD57+ T cells in acquired aplastic anemia. Profiling of TCR beta VDJ combinations and CDR3 sequences used genomic DNA as template. TCRdb recomputed calls from the reads with MiXCR, one row per CDR3 protein. The repertoire has about 200,000 distinct CDR3 sequences, 30% to 40% of them found once; the top ten carry 1.1%. Sequenced material: sorted CD4+, CD8+, or CD8+CD57+ T cells (not recorded which) from PBMCs. These receptors were obtained from a human donor in good health, serving as a control.

In its sample, this clonotype was seen many times. The rearrangement links TRBV5-1 to TRBJ2-3, with 9 positions matching TRBD2. Germline V gene data show CDR1 as SGHRS and CDR2 as YFSETQ. V was clipped by 4 bases and J by 2 bases; unmatched bases: 11. This CDR3 comprises 17 residues. The CDR3 nucleotides are TGCGCCAGCAGCCCCCAATTCAGCGGGGGGTCCACAGATACGCAGTATTTT. Its protein is CASSPQFSGGSTDTQYF.

Details on this clonotype: This could be a read error, since a much larger clone is one nucleotide away. The V gene is TRBV7-3, the J gene TRBJ2-1; 9 bases line up with TRBD2. The CDR3 has 15 amino acids. The germline V gene encodes CDR1 SGHTA and CDR2 FQGTGA. CDR3 sequence (DNA): TGTGCCAGCAGCTTGGTTGGGACTAGCTACAGTGAGCAGTTCTTC. Its protein is CASSLVGTSYSEQFF.

J is TRBJ1-2 and V is TRBV3-1; D is perhaps TRBD1 (5 bases). CDR3 length equals 14 residues. Germline V gene data show CDR1 as LGHDT and CDR2 as YNNKEL (reference sequence). V lost 1 base and J lost 4, with 10 bases in between. The CDR3 loop reads CASSQVIGTYGYTF. In DNA form, the CDR3 reads TGTGCCAGCAGCCAAGTTATTGGGACCTATGGCTACACCTTC. Full variable domain (remainder filled in from reference TRBV3-1 and TRBJ1-2): DTAVSQTPKYLVTQMGNDKSIKCEQNLGHDTMYWYKQDSKKFLKIMFSYNNKELIINETVPNRFSPKSPDKAHLNLHINSLELGDSAVYFCASSQVIGTYGYTFGSGTRLTVV.

The sample holds a few counts of this clonotype. The rearrangement joins TRBV6-1 to TRBJ2-7; D is tentatively TRBD1 or TRBD2 (5 bases each). The V gene lost 7 bases and the J gene lost 0 bases, with 16 bases spanning the gap. Germline loops: CDR1 MNHNS, CDR2 SASEGT. The CDR3 loop spans 15 amino acids. CDR3 DNA sequence: TGTGCCAGCACCCGAAGGGCAGGGAGCTCCTACGAGCAGTACTTC. Protein product: CASTRRAGSSYEQYF.

In its sample, this clonotype was seen many times. V and J are TRBV10-3 and TRBJ1-1; D might be TRBD1 (6 bases). This CDR3 region has 17 residues. Germline V gene data show CDR1 as ENHRY and CDR2 as SYGVKD. Trimming shortened V by 4 bases and J by 1 base, and 19 bases separated the two germline ends. The CDR3, as DNA: TGTGCCATCAGTGCTCGGGCAGGGGTTATTGAGAACACTGAAGCTTTCTTT. Its protein is CAISARAGVIENTEAFF.

This clonotype came up many times. The DNA for the CDR3 is TGTGCCAGCAGTCCCGACAGGGGAGACGAGCAGTACTTC. Translating gives CASSPDRGDEQYF. The chain uses TRBV27 and TRBJ2-7; 8 positions match TRBD1. The germline V gene has CDR1 MNHEY and CDR2 SMNVEV (reference sequence). The ends lost 5 bases at V and 5 bases at J; junction bases unmatched: 5. This CDR3 spans 13 amino acids.

The rearrangement joins TRBV5-1 to TRBJ2-1; TRBD2 aligns across 13 bases. The CDR3 runs to 16 residues. CDR1 SGHRS and CDR2 YFSETQ come from the germline V gene. Trimming cost V 3 bases and J 9 bases; bases outside gene matches: 9. CDR3 sequence: CASSSYSGLAGLEQFF. The DNA of the CDR3 is TGCGCCAGCAGCTCGTACTCGGGACTAGCGGGACTTGAGCAGTTCTTC. The full variable domain, its missing parts supplied by reference TRBV5-1 and TRBJ2-1, is KAGVTQTPRYLIKTRGQQVTLSCSPISGHRSVSWYQQTPGQGLQFLFEYFSETQRNKGNFPGRFSGRQFSNSRSEMNVSTLELGDSALYLCASSSYSGLAGLEQFFGPGTRLTVL.

This clonotype appeared many times. The chain recombines TRBV7-9 with TRBJ2-5; perhaps TRBD2 as D (6 bases). V dropped 8 bases and J dropped 2 bases, with 18 bases sitting between them. This CDR3 has 15 residues. Germline V gives CDR1 SEHNR, CDR2 FQNEAQ (reference sequence). CDR3 loop: CASALRGWTQETQYF. In nucleotides, the CDR3 is TGTGCCAGCGCCTTGCGGGGCTGGACTCAAGAGACCCAGTACTTC.

The chain combines TRBV6-1 with TRBJ2-6; tentatively, D is TRBD1 (5 bases). Germline CDR1 MNHNS, CDR2 SASEGT. Trimming removed 6 bases at V and 2 bases at J, with 11 bases between. The length of the CDR3 is 15 residues. The CDR3 bases are TGTGCCAGCAGCGCAGGGATTACTGGGGCCAACGTCCTGACTTTC. Protein sequence: CASSAGITGANVLTF.

In its sample, this clonotype was seen many times. This chain joins TRBV20-1 and TRBJ1-2; D might be TRBD1 (5 bases). The V and J ends lost 1 base and 7 bases respectively, with 10 bases between them. Germline CDR1 and CDR2: DFQATT and SNEGSKA (reference sequence). The length of the CDR3 is 12 residues. DNA for the CDR3: TGCAGTGCTAGAGTCCCGGGGCTTGGCTACACCTTC. Amino acids: CSARVPGLGYTF.